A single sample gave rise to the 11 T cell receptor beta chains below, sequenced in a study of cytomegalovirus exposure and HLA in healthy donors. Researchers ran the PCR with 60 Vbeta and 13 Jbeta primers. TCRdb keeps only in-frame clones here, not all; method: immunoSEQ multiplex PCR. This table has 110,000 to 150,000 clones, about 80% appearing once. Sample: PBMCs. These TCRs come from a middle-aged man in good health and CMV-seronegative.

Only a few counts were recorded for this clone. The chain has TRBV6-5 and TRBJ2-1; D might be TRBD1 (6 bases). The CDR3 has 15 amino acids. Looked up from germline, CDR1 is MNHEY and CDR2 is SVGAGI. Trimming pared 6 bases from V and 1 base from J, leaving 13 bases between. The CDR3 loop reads CASSATGLSYNEQFF. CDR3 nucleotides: TGTGCCAGCAGCGCGACAGGCTTATCCTACAATGAGCAGTTCTTC.

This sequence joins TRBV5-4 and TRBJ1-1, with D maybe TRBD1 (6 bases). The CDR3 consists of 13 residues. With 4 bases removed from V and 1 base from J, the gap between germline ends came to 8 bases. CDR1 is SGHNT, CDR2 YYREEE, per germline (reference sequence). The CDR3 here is CASSQGGNTEAFF. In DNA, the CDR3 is TGTGCCAGCAGCCAAGGGGGGAACACTGAAGCTTTCTTT.

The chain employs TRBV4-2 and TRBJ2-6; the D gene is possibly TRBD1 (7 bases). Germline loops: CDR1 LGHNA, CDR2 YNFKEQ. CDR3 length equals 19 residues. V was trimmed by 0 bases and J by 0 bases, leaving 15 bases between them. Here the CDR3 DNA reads TGTGCCAGCAGCCAAGAGACTAGGGGGCGGCACTCTGGGGCCAACGTCCTGACTTTC. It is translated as CASSQETRGRHSGANVLTF.

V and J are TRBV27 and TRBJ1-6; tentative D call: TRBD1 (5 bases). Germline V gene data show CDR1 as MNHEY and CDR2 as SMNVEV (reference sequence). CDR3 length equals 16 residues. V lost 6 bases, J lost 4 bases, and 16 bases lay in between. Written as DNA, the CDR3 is TGTGCCAGCAGGGTCCTAAGGGCAGGGTATAATTCACCCCTCCACTTT. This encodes CASRVLRAGYNSPLHF.

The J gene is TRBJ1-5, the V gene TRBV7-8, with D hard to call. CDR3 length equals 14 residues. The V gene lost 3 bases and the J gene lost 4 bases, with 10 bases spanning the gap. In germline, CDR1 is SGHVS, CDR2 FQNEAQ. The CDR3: CASSFSAGNQPQHF. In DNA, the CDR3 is TGTGCCAGCAGCTTTTCGGCAGGAAATCAGCCCCAGCATTTT.

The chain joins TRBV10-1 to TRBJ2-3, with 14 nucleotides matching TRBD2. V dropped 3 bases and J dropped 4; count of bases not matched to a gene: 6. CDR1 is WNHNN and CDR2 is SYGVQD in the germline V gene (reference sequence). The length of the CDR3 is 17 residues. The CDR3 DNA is TGCGCCAGCAGTGACTCGACTAGCGGGGGGGCCCCAGATACGCAGTATTTT. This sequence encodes CASSDSTSGGAPDTQYF.

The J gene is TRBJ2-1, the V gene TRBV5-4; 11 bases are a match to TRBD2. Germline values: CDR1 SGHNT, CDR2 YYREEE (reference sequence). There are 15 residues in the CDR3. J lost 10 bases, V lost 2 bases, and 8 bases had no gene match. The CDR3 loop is CASSFIGSGGEEQFF. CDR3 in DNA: TGTGCCAGCAGCTTTATCGGTAGCGGGGGGGAGGAGCAGTTCTTC.

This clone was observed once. The DNA for the CDR3 is TGTGCCAGTAGCCCTCCCCCGGGACAGGGAGTCGATGGCTACACCTTC. Translated, it gives CASSPPPGQGVDGYTF. The chain is built from TRBV19 and TRBJ1-2; 9 positions match TRBD1. CDR1 LNHDA and CDR2 SQIVND come from the germline V gene (reference sequence). The CDR3 runs to 16 residues. Trimming at V came to 6 bases and at J to 6 bases, leaving 14 bases not matched to a gene.

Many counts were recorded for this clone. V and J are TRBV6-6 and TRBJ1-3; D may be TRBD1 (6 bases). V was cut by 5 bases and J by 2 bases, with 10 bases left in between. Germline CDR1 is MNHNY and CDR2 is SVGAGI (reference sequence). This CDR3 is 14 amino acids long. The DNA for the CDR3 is TGTGCCAGCAGTAACAGGGTGACTGGAAACACCATATATTTT. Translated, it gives CASSNRVTGNTIYF.

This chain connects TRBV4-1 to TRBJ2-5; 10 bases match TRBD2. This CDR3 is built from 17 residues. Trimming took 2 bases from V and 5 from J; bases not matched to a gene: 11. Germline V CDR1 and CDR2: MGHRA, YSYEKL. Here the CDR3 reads CASSQPGSGGVGETQYF. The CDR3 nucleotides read TGCGCCAGCAGCCAACCGGGGAGCGGGGGGGTGGGGGAGACCCAGTACTTC.

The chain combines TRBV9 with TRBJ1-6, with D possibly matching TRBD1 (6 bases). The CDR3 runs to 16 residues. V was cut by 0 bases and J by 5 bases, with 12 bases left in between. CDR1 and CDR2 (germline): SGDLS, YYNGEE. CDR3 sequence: CASSVGTGNNNSPLHF. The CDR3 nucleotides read TGTGCCAGCAGCGTAGGCACAGGGAATAATAATTCACCCCTCCACTTT.